This TCR beta chain was captured by sequencing in a study of cytomegalovirus exposure and HLA in healthy donors. Healthy people donating bone marrow made up the donors. Concerning this clone itself: Its antigen is undetermined.

CDR3 length equals 14 residues. Germline V CDR1 and CDR2: SNHLY, FYNNEI. V was shortened by 3 bases and J by 2 bases, with 11 bases between the two germline ends. PCR amplification relied on 60 Vbeta primers (plus 13 Jbeta primers). The protocol was immunoSEQ multiplex PCR, while the TCRdb copy is restricted to in-frame clones and leaves out a portion. The sample has about 160,000 clones, approximately 80% seen once. Regarding the study as a whole: 87-base-pair reads could not separate some V segments, including TRBV6-2 and TRBV6-3. The authors listed approximately 150 TCR beta chains as cytomegalovirus-associated.

The sample comprised PBMCs. The rearrangement links TRBV2 to TRBJ2-7; D is unclear. The clonotype comes from a young man in good health and CMV-seropositive. This CDR3 is CASSEVARTYEQYF. In nucleotides, the CDR3 is TGTGCCAGCAGTGAGGTAGCCCGGACCTACGAGCAGTACTTC.